The 11 T cell receptor beta chains below come from one sample, sequenced in a study of human T cells and chemical hapten exposure. MiXCR, run by TCRdb on the RACE reads, gives a single entry per CDR3 protein. Here the sample spans about 160,000 distinct CDR3 sequences, around a quarter being singletons. Time point described: patch test 3, about 24 weeks after DPC sensitization. As to treatment: therapeutic diphenylcyclopropenone sensitization with weekly scalp DPC. The material was whole blood, obtained in connection with sensitization to the hapten diphenylcyclopropenone (DPC). These receptors were collected from a woman aged 18-29 years with alopecia areata. Some clones in this sample may be carry-over from other donors' samples.

The chain combines TRBV18 with TRBJ1-6; D is unresolved. The CDR3 sequence is 17 residues long. Looked up from germline, CDR1 is KGHSH and CDR2 is LQKENI. The V end was cut by 3 bases, the J end by 0 bases, with 12 bases between. CDR3 amino acids: CASSPRPGSSYNSPLHF. As DNA, the CDR3 is TGTGCCAGCTCACCGCGACCGGGGAGCTCCTATAATTCACCCCTCCACTTT.

The chain is built from TRBV28 and TRBJ2-1, with 9 bases identical to TRBD1. Germline V gene lookup returns CDR1 MDHEN and CDR2 SYDVKM. The trim removed 5 bases at V and 5 bases at J, leaving 7 bases unmatched. CDR3 length: 15 residues. CDR3 protein: CASSPGTGTDNEQFF. CDR3 DNA sequence: TGTGCCAGCAGTCCGGGGACAGGGACAGACAATGAGCAGTTCTTC.

This chain joins TRBV6-2 or TRBV6-3 and TRBJ1-5, with D uncertain. The germline CDR1 and CDR2 sequences are MNHEY and SVGEGT. V was pared by 2 bases and J by 0 bases, with 2 bases between. The CDR3 contains 13 residues. CDR3 in amino acids: CASSYRSNQPQHF. As DNA, the CDR3 is TGTGCCAGCAGTTACCGTAGCAATCAGCCCCAGCATTTT.

The chain combines TRBV11-1 with TRBJ1-1; possibly TRBD1 for D (5 bases). The V end was cut by 3 bases, the J end by 7 bases, with 9 bases between. This CDR3 contains 12 residues. Germline CDR1 SGHAT, CDR2 FQDESV (reference sequence). CDR3 region: CASSFGDLEAFF. DNA of the CDR3: TGTGCCAGCAGCTTCGGGGACCTTGAAGCTTTCTTT.

In its sample, this clonotype was seen once. This sequence joins TRBV3-1 and TRBJ2-5; 9 bases line up with TRBD2. J gave up 5 bases and V 4 bases, and 5 bases lay outside the gene matches. Germline-derived CDR1 and CDR2 are LGHDT and YNNKEL (reference sequence). CDR3 length equals 14 residues. The CDR3 DNA is TGTGCCAGCAGCCGACTAGCGGCTCTGGAGACCCAGTACTTC. Translated, it gives CASSRLAALETQYF.

The genes are TRBV29-1 and TRBJ2-7, with unresolved D. Trimming removed 3 bases from V and 1 base from J, with 10 bases in between. CDR3 length equals 13 residues. Germline V gene lookup returns CDR1 SQVTM and CDR2 ANQGSEA. DNA of the CDR3: TGCAGCGTTGAGAATGGTATGTCCTACGAGCAGTACTTC. The encoded protein is CSVENGMSYEQYF.

This clonotype was counted between two and nine times. V usage is TRBV29-1 and J usage is TRBJ1-2; 10 nucleotides agree with TRBD1. The CDR3 is made up of 13 amino acids. Trimming took 4 bases from V and 7 from J; bases not matched to a gene: 6. Germline CDR1 is SQVTM and CDR2 is ANQGSEA. As DNA, the CDR3 is TGCAGCGTTGGTCGGGACAGGGGTTCTGGCTACACCTTC. This codes for CSVGRDRGSGYTF.

This clonotype was seen more than once but under ten times. The chain is built from TRBV6-5 and TRBJ2-7; tentative D call: TRBD2 (5 bases). The CDR3 covers 15 residues. Trimming removed 2 bases at V and 5 bases at J, with 16 bases between. Germline V lookup: CDR1 MNHEY, CDR2 SVGAGI. The CDR3 bases are TGTGCCAGCAGTTACGGAGGACCCGGCGTCGACGAGCAGTACTTC. Its translation: CASSYGGPGVDEQYF.

This clonotype was observed a handful of times. The junction shows a germline mismatch at one end, possibly a read error. The chain has TRBV7-7 and TRBJ2-2, with D possibly TRBD2 on 5 matching bases. The CDR3 has 15 residues. Germline V gene data show CDR1 as SSHAT and CDR2 as FNYEAQ (reference sequence). CDR3: CASSPSGVGTGELFF. The CDR3 DNA reads as TGTGCTAGCAGCCCCTCCGGGGTAGGCACCGGGGAGCTGTTTTTT.

The chain combines TRBV4-3 with TRBJ2-3; D is possibly TRBD2 (6 bases). The CDR3 runs to 13 residues. Germline CDR1 reads LGHNA; CDR2 reads YSLEER. Trimming removed 1 base from V and 9 bases from J, with 11 bases in between. The CDR3 sequence is CASSQGTMQTQYF. The CDR3 nucleotides are TGCGCCAGCAGCCAAGGGACTATGCAAACGCAGTATTTT.

The chain employs TRBV29-1 and TRBJ1-2, with D tentatively TRBD1 (5 bases). The CDR3 extends over 14 amino acids. Between the trimmed V and J ends, which lost 4 bases and 8 bases, there was a span of 20 bases. Germline V gene sequence: CDR1 SQVTM, CDR2 ANQGSEA. In DNA form, the CDR3 reads TGCAGCGTTGGCAAGAGTCGGGACGACGGGGGCTACACCTTC. The encoded protein is CSVGKSRDDGGYTF.